Each of the 29 T cell receptor beta chains below was sequenced from the same sample in a study of lymphopenia after photon versus proton radiotherapy. Data came from immunoSEQ multiplex PCR; TCRdb stores just in-frame clones and leaves some out. The repertoire holds about 24,000 clones, with over 65% as singletons. The sample here was peripheral blood, taken from a patient treated with photon-based radiotherapy. Every receptor here comes from a man aged 35 to 55 with gastric cancer.

This sequence joins TRBV5-1 and TRBJ2-7; the D is unclear. The V gene lost 4 bases and the J gene lost 1 base, with 18 bases spanning the gap. This CDR3 spans 16 amino acids. Germline V gene lookup returns CDR1 SGHRS and CDR2 YFSETQ. The CDR3 nucleotides read TGCGCCAGCAGCCCAGGTGCGCTGGACGGGTCCTACGAGCAGTACTTC. It encodes CASSPGALDGSYEQYF. Based on the CDR3 plus reference TRBV5-1 and TRBJ2-7, the full variable domain is KAGVTQTPRYLIKTRGQQVTLSCSPISGHRSVSWYQQTPGQGLQFLFEYFSETQRNKGNFPGRFSGRQFSNSRSEMNVSTLELGDSALYLCASSPGALDGSYEQYFGPGTRLTVT.

This chain joins TRBV5-1 and TRBJ1-3; the D is unclear. V lost 2 bases, J lost 4 bases, and 13 bases lay in between. Germline CDR1 and CDR2: SGHRS and YFSETQ. The CDR3 has 15 amino acids. DNA for the CDR3: TGCGCCAGCAGCTTTGAACGTGGACCAGGAAACACCATATATTTT. Its protein is CASSFERGPGNTIYF.

The chain combines TRBV13 with TRBJ1-4; tentatively, D is TRBD1 (6 bases). The V and J ends lost 8 bases and 8 bases respectively, with 15 bases between them. CDR3 length: 13 amino acids. Germline V CDR1 and CDR2: PRHDT, FYEKMQ (reference sequence). CDR3 coding DNA: TGTGCCAGCTCCGGGGGGCCGGAGGAAAAACTGTTTTTT. It yields the protein CASSGGPEEKLFF. The full variable domain, rest sourced from reference TRBV13 and TRBJ1-4, is AAGVIQSPRHLIKEKRETATLKCYPIPRHDTVYWYQQGPGQDPQFLISFYEKMQSDKGSIPDRFSAQQFSDYHSELNMSSLELGDSALYFCASSGGPEEKLFFGSGTQLSVL.

The chain recombines TRBV5-6 with TRBJ2-5; tentatively, D is TRBD1 (6 bases). Per germline, CDR1 SGHDT and CDR2 YYEEEE. CDR3 size: 17 residues. V lost 4 bases, J lost 4 bases, and 23 bases lay in between. Written as DNA, the CDR3 is TGTGCCAGCAGCCAAACCCGACAGGCCCTCAGGGTAGAGACCCAGTACTTC. Its translation is CASSQTRQALRVETQYF. Full variable domain (missing parts from reference TRBV5-6 and TRBJ2-5): DAGVTQSPTHLIKTRGQQVTLRCSPKSGHDTVSWYQQALGQGPQFIFQYYEEEERQRGNFPDRFSGHQFPNYSSELNVNALLLGDSALYLCASSQTRQALRVETQYFGPGTRLLVL.

This clone was seen a few times. This chain uses TRBV11-1 with TRBJ1-6; D perhaps matches TRBD1 (6 bases). Trimming took 5 bases from V and 7 from J, leaving 21 bases between them. The CDR3 sequence is 17 residues long. Germline values: CDR1 SGHAT, CDR2 FQDESV (reference sequence). CDR3 protein: CASSRPPTRGHNSPLHF. CDR3 sequence (DNA): TGTGCCAGCAGCAGACCCCCGACCAGGGGACACAATTCACCCCTCCACTTT.

The rearrangement joins TRBV10-2 to TRBJ2-1; 10 nucleotides match TRBD1. Trimming took 5 bases from V and 7 from J; bases not matched to a gene: 8. Germline CDR1 and CDR2: WSHSY and SAAADI. This CDR3 contains 15 residues. In nucleotides, the CDR3 is TGCGCCAGCAGTTATCCGGGACAGGGGAGGAATGAGCAGTTCTTC. Protein sequence: CASSYPGQGRNEQFF.

The chain uses TRBV19 and TRBJ1-3, with D possibly TRBD1 on 6 matching bases. This CDR3 contains 15 residues. Trimming removed 6 bases at V and 2 bases at J, with 14 bases between. Germline V gene data show CDR1 as LNHDA and CDR2 as SQIVND (reference sequence). DNA for the CDR3: TGTGCCAGTAGCACGGGGGCCGCCCCTGGAAACACCATATATTTT. Translating it yields CASSTGAAPGNTIYF.

The rearrangement uses TRBV4-3 and TRBJ1-1, with 8 nucleotides matching TRBD1. The CDR3 totals 13 residues. Germline CDR1 reads LGHNA; CDR2 reads YSLEER. The junction had 6 bases not matched to a gene; V was cut back by 2 bases and J by 10 bases. The CDR3 DNA reads as TGCGCCAGCAGCCAAAACAGGGGGTCGGGAGCTTTCTTT. It translates to CASSQNRGSGAFF.

The chain joins TRBV20-1 to TRBJ2-1; D uncertain. Trimming left V 2 bases short and J 7 bases short, with 6 bases between. This CDR3 contains 11 residues. The germline V gene has CDR1 DFQATT and CDR2 SNEGSKA (reference sequence). CDR3 DNA sequence: TGCAGTGCTAGACAAGGGAATGAGCAGTTCTTC. This gives the protein CSARQGNEQFF.

This clone showed up just a few times. The V gene is TRBV4-1, the J gene TRBJ1-6; D unresolved. This CDR3 is built from 14 residues. The V and J ends lost 1 base and 10 bases respectively, with 11 bases between them. Germline assignment: CDR1 MGHRA and CDR2 YSYEKL. CDR3 amino acids: CASSQAQIGSPLHF. DNA of the CDR3: TGCGCCAGCAGCCAAGCTCAGATAGGCTCACCCCTCCACTTT.

CDR3 coding DNA: TGTGCCAGCAGCTTAGATGGGGGCGGCTACACCTTC. Amino acids: CASSLDGGGYTF. The chain carries TRBV7-2 and TRBJ1-2, with a weak D call TRBD1 (6 bases). The CDR3 covers 12 residues. Germline assignment: CDR1 SGHTA and CDR2 FQGNSA. V was shortened by 1 base and J by 8 bases, with 8 bases between the two germline ends.

The CDR3 DNA reads TGTGCCAGTAGTATCGGGACAGGGGACTATGGCTACACCTTC. Translation gives CASSIGTGDYGYTF. The chain carries TRBV19 and TRBJ1-2; 10 bases match TRBD1. The CDR3 consists of 14 residues. In germline, CDR1 is LNHDA, CDR2 SQIVND (reference sequence). The J segment lost 3 bases and the V segment lost 3 bases, leaving 1 base of the junction unmatched.

This clone was seen more than once but under ten times. The chain uses TRBV5-5 and TRBJ1-1; D gene unclear. Germline loops: CDR1 SGHKS, CDR2 YYEKEE (reference sequence). The CDR3 totals 13 residues. V was clipped by 1 base and J by 1 base, with 5 bases between them. CDR3 in amino acids: CASSLWGNTEAFF. As DNA, the CDR3 is TGTGCCAGCAGCTTGTGGGGGAACACTGAAGCTTTCTTT.

The chain combines TRBV5-1 with TRBJ1-3; D is uncertain. Trimming took 0 bases from V and 0 from J, leaving 10 bases between them. The CDR3 loop spans 16 amino acids. CDR1 is SGHRS, CDR2 YFSETQ, per germline. The CDR3 DNA is TGCGCCAGCAGCTTGGCCGGTACGAACTCTGGAAACACCATATATTTT. As protein: CASSLAGTNSGNTIYF.

This chain joins TRBV7-2 and TRBJ2-1; perhaps TRBD2 as D (5 bases). The CDR3 has 14 amino acids. The germline V and J ends were trimmed by 6 bases and 5 bases, with 14 bases remaining between them. Germline-derived CDR1 and CDR2 are SGHTA and FQGNSA. DNA for the CDR3: TGTGCCAGCAGAGATCCGGGAACCCACAATGAGCAGTTCTTC. Translated: CASRDPGTHNEQFF.

The CDR3 sequence: CASRSTGSYEQYF. The CDR3 region has the DNA TGTGCCAGCAGGTCTACAGGGTCCTACGAGCAGTACTTC. This chain joins TRBV6-5 and TRBJ2-7; perhaps TRBD1 as D (6 bases). This CDR3 has 13 residues. Germline CDR1 reads MNHEY; CDR2 reads SVGAGI. V lost 6 bases and J lost 1, with 10 bases in between.

The rearrangement uses TRBV7-9 and TRBJ2-7; 10 bases are a match to TRBD2. Germline assignment: CDR1 SEHNR and CDR2 FQNEAQ (reference sequence). This CDR3 spans 18 amino acids. V lost 5 bases to trimming and J lost 2 bases; unmatched junction nucleotides: 15. CDR3 nucleotides: TGTGCCAGCAGCGGAGACCTACGGAGCGGGGGGGTAACCTACGAGCAGTACTTC. Its protein is CASSGDLRSGGVTYEQYF.

The V call is TRBV6-1, the J call TRBJ2-5; the D gene is possibly TRBD1 (6 bases). V shed 6 bases and J shed 5 bases, with 19 bases lying between them. Germline CDR1 MNHNS, CDR2 SASEGT. This CDR3 spans 15 amino acids. CDR3 bases: TGTGCCAGCAGAACCACCGACAGGTTCGTGGAGACCCAGTACTTC. Its translation is CASRTTDRFVETQYF.

V gene TRBV2 combines with J gene TRBJ2-6, with D possibly TRBD2 on 5 matching bases. There are 14 residues in the CDR3. V was cut by 4 bases and J by 1 base, with 5 bases left in between. Germline assignment: CDR1 SNHLY and CDR2 FYNNEI. The CDR3 spells CASSGGSGANVLTF. The CDR3 region has the DNA TGTGCCAGCAGTGGAGGGTCTGGGGCCAACGTCCTGACTTTC.

This chain uses TRBV30 with TRBJ1-1, with 9 nucleotides matching TRBD1. CDR1 and CDR2 from the germline V gene are GTSNPN and SVGIG (reference sequence). This CDR3 region has 12 residues. Trimming took 3 bases from V and 11 from J; bases not matched to a gene: 7. For the CDR3, the DNA is TGTGCCTGGAGGAATTCTGGACAGGGGGCTTTCTTT. This gives the protein CAWRNSGQGAFF.

The count of this clone is one. The chain employs TRBV20-1 and TRBJ1-2, with 10 bases fitting TRBD1. Per the germline V gene, CDR1 is DFQATT and CDR2 is SNEGSKA (reference sequence). The CDR3 is 11 residues long. V lost 6 bases and J lost 7; bases outside the gene matches: 2. CDR3 DNA sequence: TGCAGTGCGCGGACAGGGGGTGGCTACACCTTC. This translates into CSARTGGGYTF.

V is TRBV9 and J is TRBJ2-1, with unresolved D. CDR1 is SGDLS and CDR2 is YYNGEE in the germline V gene. V lost 0 bases, J lost 9 bases, and 10 bases lay in between. The CDR3 totals 13 residues. The CDR3 bases are TGTGCCAGCAGCGTAGCCGAGAGGCGTGAGCAGTTCTTC. Its protein product is CASSVAERREQFF.

This clone was counted once. The gene calls are TRBV29-1 and TRBJ1-1, with D maybe TRBD1 (6 bases). Trimming cost V 5 bases and J 6 bases, with 13 bases left between them. The CDR3 extends over 12 amino acids. Germline values: CDR1 SQVTM, CDR2 ANQGSEA. The DNA for the CDR3 is TGCAGCGTTCGCCGGGGGGGGCCTGAAGCTTTCTTT. This codes for CSVRRGGPEAFF.

By sample share, this clone is medium-sized. This same CDR3 is encoded by further DNA sequences in the sample. V usage is TRBV2 and J usage is TRBJ2-3; no reliable D call. In germline, CDR1 is SNHLY, CDR2 FYNNEI. V lost 4 bases and J lost 1, with 3 bases in between. This CDR3 is 12 amino acids long. The CDR3 DNA is TGTGCCAGCAGTGGAGGCACAGATACGCAGTATTTT. Amino acids: CASSGGTDTQYF.

The rearrangement uses TRBV5-4 and TRBJ1-1, with D possibly TRBD1 on 5 matching bases. Trimming pared 4 bases from V and 2 bases from J, leaving 12 bases between. Germline CDR1 reads SGHNT; CDR2 reads YYREEE (reference sequence). This CDR3 spans 14 amino acids. The chain's CDR3 is CASSPGTLNTEAFF. Written as DNA, the CDR3 is TGTGCCAGCAGCCCAGGGACCCTTAACACTGAAGCTTTCTTT.

The chain employs TRBV5-6 and TRBJ2-5, with unresolved D. The germline gives CDR1 SGHDT, CDR2 YYEEEE. V was cut by 0 bases and J by 9 bases, with 12 bases left in between. The CDR3 covers 13 residues. CDR3 loop: CASSLDRQGAQYF. CDR3 DNA sequence: TGTGCCAGCAGCTTGGACAGACAAGGCGCCCAGTACTTC.

The chain combines TRBV6-1 with TRBJ2-7, with a weak D call TRBD1 (6 bases). Germline CDR1 MNHNS, CDR2 SASEGT. This CDR3 has 13 residues. The V end lost 2 bases, the J end lost 2 bases, and 7 bases lay between the germline ends. CDR3 sequence (DNA): TGTGCCAGCAGTGAACAGGGGCCCTACGAGCAGTACTTC. Translating it yields CASSEQGPYEQYF.

The rearrangement uses TRBV5-6 and TRBJ2-5; 13 nucleotides line up with TRBD2. This CDR3 is 16 amino acids long. J gave up 2 bases and V 5 bases, and 6 bases lay outside the gene matches. Germline loops: CDR1 SGHDT, CDR2 YYEEEE. DNA of the CDR3: TGTGCCAGCAGTGGAGAACTAGCGGGGGGGCAAGAGACCCAGTACTTC. Translation: CASSGELAGGQETQYF.

This rearrangement joins TRBV18 to TRBJ2-5, with 7 positions matching TRBD2. The CDR3 totals 17 residues. Germline CDR1 reads KGHSH; CDR2 reads LQKENI. V lost 1 base and J lost 5; bases outside the gene matches: 13. CDR3 amino acids: CASSPRPRGEAGETQYF. The DNA for the CDR3 is TGTGCCAGCTCACCACGGCCACGGGGGGAGGCTGGGGAGACCCAGTACTTC.